The TCR beta chain under discussion was sequenced for a study of T-cell memory formation after mild COVID-19. Whole-study context: Most TCR clusters belonged to a single donor.

The study's findings and limits: Some clones that responded turned up in pre-infection memory, which suggests that cross-reactive memory joined in.

This clonotype came up a few times. The antigen remains undetermined. TCRdb processed the 5' RACE reads anew with MiXCR; each CDR3 protein has one entry. Seen here are more than 250,000 distinct CDR3 sequences, roughly 17% observed once, and the top ten hold 20% to 25%. Looked up from germline, CDR1 is SEHNR and CDR2 is FQNEAQ (reference sequence). This CDR3 is built from 11 residues. After removal of 8 bases from V and 2 bases from J, the junction contained 0 bases not matched to a gene. The chain joins TRBV7-9 to TRBJ2-7; TRBD2 agrees at 7 bases. Sequencing was done on a sample of PBMCs or a T cell subset sorted from them (not recorded which). The sequence derives from a young man who had mild COVID-19 (a few samples of this study predate the infection). Cell type and time point are not known. CDR3 loop: CASGGAYEQYF. The CDR3 DNA is TGTGCCAGCGGGGGGGCCTACGAGCAGTACTTC.